The 25 T cell receptor beta chains below were found in one sample sequenced in a study of identical twins. TCRdb processed the 5' RACE reads anew with MiXCR; each CDR3 protein has one entry. The table has roughly 710,000 distinct CDR3 sequences, approximately 6% seen once. The sequencing sample was made of naive T cells sorted from blood. The receptor source for this set is a man between 18 and 29 years old in good health.

This clonotype was seen ten or more times. J is TRBJ1-4 and V is TRBV27; D ambiguous. Germline assignment: CDR1 MNHEY and CDR2 SMNVEV (reference sequence). Trimming took 7 bases from V and 7 from J, leaving 16 bases between them. The CDR3 contains 14 residues. DNA of the CDR3: TGTGCCAGCACCCGACCCGGGGTTGGTGAAAAACTGTTTTTT. Translation gives CASTRPGVGEKLFF.

This rearrangement joins TRBV5-1 to TRBJ2-3, with 12 bases aligning to TRBD2. CDR3 size: 17 residues. Germline trimming cut 3 bases from V and 3 bases from J; bases unmatched to any gene: 8. Germline values: CDR1 SGHRS, CDR2 YFSETQ. The CDR3 DNA follows: TGCGCCAGCAGCTACCGACTAGCGGGAGAGGTAACAGATACGCAGTATTTT. Translated: CASSYRLAGEVTDTQYF.

The chain couples TRBV10-3 to TRBJ2-6; TRBD1 is a possible D gene (6 bases). CDR1 and CDR2 (germline): ENHRY, SYGVKD. The ends were cut back, 7 bases at V and 2 bases at J, with 6 bases in the middle. This CDR3 has 13 amino acids. CDR3 loop: CAIKGAGANVLTF. The CDR3 DNA reads TGTGCCATCAAGGGGGCTGGGGCCAACGTCCTGACTTTC.

This clonotype has a count of ten or more. The chain has TRBV5-1 and TRBJ2-1, with D maybe TRBD2 (6 bases). This CDR3 comprises 16 residues. Germline V gene lookup returns CDR1 SGHRS and CDR2 YFSETQ. Trimming pared 0 bases from V and 8 bases from J, leaving 18 bases between. Here the CDR3 DNA reads TGCGCCAGCAGCTTGGCCTTGGCCGGGCGGGGCGATGAGCAGTTCTTC. Translated: CASSLALAGRGDEQFF.

Ten or more counts support this clonotype. This chain joins TRBV2 and TRBJ1-4; no firm D call. The CDR3 has 12 amino acids. Germline V gives CDR1 SNHLY, CDR2 FYNNEI. Between the trimmed V and J ends, which lost 6 bases and 3 bases, there was a span of 5 bases. The CDR3: CASSLANEKLFF. The CDR3 DNA reads TGTGCCAGCAGCCTCGCTAATGAAAAACTGTTTTTT.

This clonotype was counted many times. V gene TRBV2 combines with J gene TRBJ2-7, with D perhaps TRBD2 (6 bases). This CDR3 contains 14 residues. CDR1 is SNHLY, CDR2 FYNNEI, per germline. Trimming cost V 7 bases and J 0 bases, with 13 bases left between them. CDR3 in DNA: TGTGCCAGCATCGGTGGGAGGAGCTCCTACGAGCAGTACGTC. Its translation: CASIGGRSSYEQYV.

This clonotype was counted many times. This chain links TRBV7-9 with TRBJ2-1; D unclear. Germline values: CDR1 SEHNR, CDR2 FQNEAQ (reference sequence). Trimming pared 1 base from V and 15 bases from J, leaving 10 bases between. The CDR3 is 11 residues long. CDR3 residues: CASSLGSVRFF. The CDR3 DNA is TGTGCCAGCAGCTTAGGGTCCGTTCGGTTCTTC.

In this sample, this clonotype turned up many times. The genes are TRBV4-1 and TRBJ1-4; D ambiguous. Germline V gives CDR1 MGHRA, CDR2 YSYEKL. This CDR3 is built from 12 residues. The ends were cut back, 8 bases at V and 8 bases at J, with 12 bases in the middle. CDR3 DNA sequence: TGCGCCAGCGCGGAAGTGACCGAAAAACTGTTTTTT. This codes for CASAEVTEKLFF.

The chain carries TRBV2 and TRBJ2-5; D gene uncertain. The CDR3 runs to 12 residues. Germline V gene data show CDR1 as SNHLY and CDR2 as FYNNEI. Between the trimmed V and J ends, which lost 6 bases and 5 bases, there was a span of 10 bases. CDR3 in DNA: TGTGCCAGCAGGCTTATCGGGGAGACCCAGTACTTC. The encoded protein is CASRLIGETQYF. The variable domain in full, completed from reference TRBV2 and TRBJ2-5, reads EPEVTQTPSHQVTQMGQEVILRCVPISNHLYFYWYRQILGQKVEFLVSFYNNEISEKSEIFDDQFSVERPDGSNFTLKIRSTKLEDSAMYFCASRLIGETQYFGPGTRLLVL.

The CDR3 protein is CASSPPIAGDTDTQYF. CDR3 nucleotide sequence: TGTGCCAGCTCACCACCAATAGCGGGAGACACAGATACGCAGTATTTT. The gene calls are TRBV18 and TRBJ2-3; 9 nucleotides line up with TRBD2. The germline CDR1 and CDR2 sequences are KGHSH and LQKENI. There are 16 residues in the CDR3. V shed 0 bases and J 2 bases; nucleotides not matched to a gene: 3.

The chain uses TRBV12-3 or TRBV12-4 and TRBJ1-6; weak D call: TRBD1 (6 bases). V lost 6 bases and J 7 bases, leaving 16 bases between the germline ends. This CDR3 spans 15 amino acids. The CDR3, as DNA: TGTGCCAGCAGCCTTAGGGGGATCGGGAATTCACCCCTCCACTTT. It translates to CASSLRGIGNSPLHF.

This clonotype has a count of ten or more. The chain uses TRBV6-5 and TRBJ2-1; D is ambiguous. Per germline, CDR1 MNHEY and CDR2 SVGAGI. V dropped 4 bases and J dropped 2 bases, with 12 bases sitting between them. This CDR3 has 15 amino acids. The chain's CDR3 is CASSLYPNPYNEQFF. For the CDR3, the DNA is TGTGCCAGCAGTTTGTACCCAAACCCCTACAATGAGCAGTTCTTC.

This clonotype has ten or more counts. The chain joins TRBV12-3 or TRBV12-4 to TRBJ2-1, with TRBD2 matching 15 bases. J lost 4 bases, V lost 7 bases, and 5 bases had no gene match. The CDR3 totals 16 residues. CDR3 region: CASTRTSGRDYNEQFF. In DNA form, the CDR3 reads TGTGCCAGCACGCGGACTAGCGGGAGGGATTACAATGAGCAGTTCTTC.

This clonotype was picked up a small number of times. The V call is TRBV28, the J call TRBJ2-5; maybe TRBD2 (5 bases). Trimming took off 7 bases at V and 7 bases at J, with 13 bases between the two ends. The CDR3 covers 12 residues. The germline V gene encodes CDR1 MDHEN and CDR2 SYDVKM. CDR3 protein: CASKGPAGTQYF. As DNA, the CDR3 is TGTGCCAGCAAAGGTCCCGCGGGGACCCAGTACTTC. The complete variable domain, with remaining parts taken from reference TRBV28 and TRBJ2-5, reads DVKVTQSSRYLVKRTGEKVFLECVQDMDHENMFWYRQDPGLGLRLIYFSYDVKMKEKGDIPEGYSVSREKKERFSLILESASTNQTSMYLCASKGPAGTQYFGPGTRLLVL.

The sample holds many counts of this clonotype. This chain joins TRBV10-3 and TRBJ2-2, with D unclear. The ends were cut back, 2 bases at V and 3 bases at J, with 16 bases in the middle. The CDR3 extends over 17 amino acids. The germline gives CDR1 ENHRY, CDR2 SYGVKD. CDR3 amino acids: CAISEIVVAWDTGELFF. The CDR3 nucleotides are TGTGCCATCAGTGAGATAGTAGTGGCATGGGACACCGGGGAGCTGTTTTTT.

This clonotype was seen more than once but under ten times. The chain joins TRBV6-5 to TRBJ2-1; 13 bases are shared with TRBD2. From germline, CDR1 is MNHEY and CDR2 SVGAGI. The CDR3 is made up of 14 amino acids. V was clipped by 3 bases and J by 13 bases; unmatched bases: 6. The CDR3 reads CASSYGLAGEGQFF. In nucleotides, the CDR3 is TGTGCCAGCAGTTATGGACTAGCGGGAGAAGGTCAGTTCTTC.

The sample holds many counts of this clonotype. The chain uses TRBV28 and TRBJ2-7; D possibly matches TRBD1 or TRBD2 (6 bases each). Trimming removed 6 bases from V and 4 bases from J, with 10 bases in between. Germline V gene sequence: CDR1 MDHEN, CDR2 SYDVKM. This CDR3 is 12 amino acids long. CDR3 coding DNA: TGTGCCAGCAGCTCGGGGGCTTACGAGCAGTACTTC. Translated: CASSSGAYEQYF.

This clonotype occurred many times. This chain connects TRBV29-1 to TRBJ1-2; TRBD1 might be the D (5 bases). Trimming cost V 1 base and J 5 bases, with 11 bases left between them. CDR1 is SQVTM, CDR2 ANQGSEA, per germline. This CDR3 has 13 amino acids. CDR3 nucleotides: TGCAGCGTTGAAGCCCAGGGATGGTATGGCTACACCTTC. It yields the protein CSVEAQGWYGYTF. The complete variable domain, with remaining parts taken from reference TRBV29-1 and TRBJ1-2, reads SAVISQKPSRDICQRGTSLTIQCQVDSQVTMMFWYRQQPGQSLTLIATANQGSEATYESGFVIDKFPISRPNLTFSTLTVSNMSPEDSSIYLCSVEAQGWYGYTFGSGTRLTVV.

This clonotype was recorded a few times. The chain recombines TRBV12-3 or TRBV12-4 with TRBJ2-4, with unresolved D. This CDR3 comprises 15 residues. V lost 4 bases, J lost 9 bases, and 19 bases lay in between. For the CDR3, the DNA is TGTGCCAGCAGTTCAAAACCTGGCGGCCCGGGCATTCAGTACTTC. This encodes CASSSKPGGPGIQYF.

This clonotype was detected ten times or more. The chain uses TRBV20-1 and TRBJ1-4; D call uncertain. The CDR3 has 15 residues. Germline CDR1 reads DFQATT; CDR2 reads SNEGSKA (reference sequence). Between the trimmed V and J ends, which lost 0 bases and 9 bases, there was a span of 17 bases. CDR3 loop: CSARDQTATRKKLFF. DNA of the CDR3: TGCAGTGCTAGAGACCAGACGGCGACTAGGAAAAAACTGTTTTTT.

The chain recombines TRBV3-1 with TRBJ2-5; D unresolved. Germline CDR1 is LGHDT and CDR2 is YNNKEL (reference sequence). V was pared by 1 base and J by 5 bases, with 11 bases between. The length of the CDR3 is 14 residues. CDR3 in amino acids: CASSQGPRVETQYF. DNA of the CDR3: TGTGCCAGCAGCCAAGGTCCTAGAGTGGAGACCCAGTACTTC.

The gene calls are TRBV20-1 and TRBJ2-5, with unresolved D. V lost 4 bases and J 1 base, leaving 4 bases between the germline ends. CDR1 DFQATT and CDR2 SNEGSKA come from the germline V gene (reference sequence). This CDR3 has 11 amino acids. As DNA, the CDR3 is TGCAGTGCTATTGCCCAAGAGACCCAGTACTTC. Encoded protein: CSAIAQETQYF.

The rearrangement links TRBV3-1 to TRBJ2-2; 7 bases are a match to TRBD1. CDR1 and CDR2 from the germline V gene are LGHDT and YNNKEL (reference sequence). Trimming at V came to 4 bases and at J to 8 bases, leaving 10 bases not matched to a gene. The CDR3 consists of 15 residues. CDR3 coding DNA: TGTGCCAGCAGCCCCGGGACAGACGTAAGGGGGGAGCTGTTTTTT. It is translated as CASSPGTDVRGELFF.

This clonotype was observed many times. J is TRBJ2-1 and V is TRBV20-1; 10 nucleotides agree with TRBD2. V lost 4 bases and J lost 3; bases outside the gene matches: 3. In germline, CDR1 is DFQATT, CDR2 SNEGSKA (reference sequence). This CDR3 contains 14 residues. The CDR3 protein is CSAKSGRGYNEQFF. The DNA for the CDR3 is TGCAGTGCTAAAAGCGGGAGGGGCTACAATGAGCAGTTCTTC.

There are a few counts of this clonotype. The chain joins TRBV7-2 to TRBJ2-7, with a possible D match to TRBD2 (5 bases). The CDR3 is made up of 14 amino acids. From germline, CDR1 is SGHTA and CDR2 FQGNSA. V lost 4 bases to trimming and J lost 2 bases, with 12 bases between them. CDR3 nucleotide sequence: TGTGCCAGCAGCTCCGGGATTTTTACCTACGAGCAGTACTTC. Protein sequence: CASSSGIFTYEQYF.